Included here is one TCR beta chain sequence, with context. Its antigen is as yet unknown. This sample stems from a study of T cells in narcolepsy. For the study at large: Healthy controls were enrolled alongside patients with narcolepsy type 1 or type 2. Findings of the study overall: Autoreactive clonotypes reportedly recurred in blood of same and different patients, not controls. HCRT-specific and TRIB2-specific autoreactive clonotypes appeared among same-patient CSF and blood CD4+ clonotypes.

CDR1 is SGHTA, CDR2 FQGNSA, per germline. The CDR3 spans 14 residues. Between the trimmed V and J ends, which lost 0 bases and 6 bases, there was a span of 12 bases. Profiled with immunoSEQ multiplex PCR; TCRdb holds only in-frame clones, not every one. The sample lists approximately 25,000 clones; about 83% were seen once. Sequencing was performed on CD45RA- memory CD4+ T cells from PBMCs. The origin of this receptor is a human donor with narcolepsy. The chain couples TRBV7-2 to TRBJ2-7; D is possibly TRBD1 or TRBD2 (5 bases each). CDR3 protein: CASSLAPGAGEQYF. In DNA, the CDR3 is TGTGCCAGCAGCTTAGCGCCCGGGGCGGGCGAGCAGTACTTC. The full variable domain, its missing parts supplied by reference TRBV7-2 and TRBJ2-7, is GAGVSQSPSNKVTEKGKDVELRCDPISGHTALYWYRQSLGQGLEFLIYFQGNSAPDKSGLPSDRFSAERTGGSVSTLTIQRTQQEDSAVYLCASSLAPGAGEQYFGPGTRLTVT.